The sample holds a few counts of the clone carrying this T cell receptor beta chain. Profiled with immunoSEQ multiplex PCR; TCRdb holds only in-frame clones, not every one. The repertoire holds roughly 320,000 clones, with approximately 90% as singletons. After removal of 3 bases from V and 5 bases from J, the junction contained 3 bases not matched to a gene. Germline V gene data show CDR1 as SGDLS and CDR2 as YYNGEE. This CDR3 region has 15 residues. During active infection, Seattle patients enrolled and were then monitored through disease. The data originate from a study of blood T cell repertoires in COVID-19. The wider study: T cells, B-cell-depleted T cells, or PBMCs provided the cDNA or gDNA that served as material.

The TCR was taken from a woman aged 50 to 60 with COVID-19, enrolled during active disease. The chain links TRBV9 to TRBJ2-2; TRBD2 matches at 11 bases. Source material: peripheral blood. CDR3 sequence reads: CASSGSGRATGELFF. CDR3 DNA sequence: TGTGCCAGCAGCGGTAGCGGGAGGGCTACCGGGGAGCTGTTTTTT.